The 30 T cell receptor beta chains listed next were all sequenced from one sample in a study of shared clonotypes between healthy human individuals. Profiled with immunoSEQ multiplex PCR; TCRdb holds only in-frame clones, not every one. The repertoire holds roughly 2 million clones, roughly 95% seen once, with roughly 0.13% in the top ten. The specimen sequenced was naive CD4+ T cells sorted from blood. Described subset: CD45RA+ positively selected. The receptors were gathered from a man between 18 and 35 years old in good health.

This rearrangement joins TRBV6-6 to TRBJ2-5; TRBD1 agrees at 7 bases. V trimming: 2 bases; J trimming: 5 bases; junction bases outside the gene matches: 5. The V gene's germline CDR1 is MNHNY and CDR2 SVGAGI (reference sequence). The CDR3 length is 14 residues. CDR3 region: CASSYGDRDETQYF. The DNA for the CDR3 is TGTGCCAGCAGTTACGGCGACAGGGATGAGACCCAGTACTTC.

The chain joins TRBV10-3 to TRBJ2-1; a weak D match, TRBD2 (6 bases). This CDR3 region has 14 residues. The germline V and J ends were trimmed by 11 bases and 4 bases, with 18 bases remaining between them. Germline lookup yields CDR1 ENHRY and CDR2 SYGVKD. The CDR3 region has the DNA TGTGCCGCCCAACGGGAGTCCCTTTACAATGAGCAGTTCTTC. This codes for CAAQRESLYNEQFF.

The count of this clone is one. The rearrangement links TRBV30 to TRBJ2-6; 7 nucleotides agree with TRBD2. Germline CDR1 and CDR2: GTSNPN and SVGIG (reference sequence). CDR3 length equals 16 residues. V trimming: 5 bases; J trimming: 2 bases; junction bases outside the gene matches: 9. CDR3 in amino acids: CAWAGRGRAGANVLTF. The CDR3 region has the DNA TGTGCCTGGGCCGGGAGAGGGAGGGCTGGGGCCAACGTCCTGACTTTC.

Details on this clone: This same CDR3 is encoded by further DNA sequences in the sample. J is TRBJ1-5 and V is TRBV5-1; possibly TRBD1 for D (5 bases). CDR3 length: 15 residues. CDR1 SGHRS and CDR2 YFSETQ come from the germline V gene. The V end lost 0 bases, the J end lost 2 bases, and 9 bases lay between the germline ends. The DNA of the CDR3 is TGCGCCAGCAGCTTGGGACCGGGGGGCAATCAGCCCCAGCATTTT. This codes for CASSLGPGGNQPQHF.

The chain is built from TRBV7-2 and TRBJ2-5; 10 bases match TRBD2. Looked up from germline, CDR1 is SGHTA and CDR2 is FQGNSA. The CDR3 sequence is 16 residues long. Unmatched junction bases numbered 11, after V lost 5 bases and J lost 5 bases. The CDR3 nucleotides read TGTGCCAGCAGCACAAGCGGGAGGGCCACGCGCGAGACCCAGTACTTC. It translates to CASSTSGRATRETQYF.

The V and J genes are TRBV29-1 and TRBJ2-1, with 12 bases matching TRBD2. CDR1 is SQVTM and CDR2 is ANQGSEA in the germline V gene. CDR3 length equals 16 residues. Trimming cost V 3 bases and J 5 bases; bases outside gene matches: 8. CDR3 in DNA: TGCAGCGTTGAGGGACCCGGACTAGCGGGACACAATGAGCAGTTCTTC. This codes for CSVEGPGLAGHNEQFF.

The genes are TRBV27 and TRBJ2-7, with 7 bases identical to TRBD2. CDR3 size: 17 residues. Trimming removed 6 bases from V and 4 bases from J; junction bases left unmatched: 18. Germline V gene data show CDR1 as MNHEY and CDR2 as SMNVEV (reference sequence). CDR3 sequence reads: CASRGDAGDRPRYEQYF. The CDR3, as DNA: TGTGCCAGCAGGGGGGATGCGGGAGACCGACCCCGGTACGAGCAGTACTTC.

The V and J genes are TRBV28 and TRBJ1-2; TRBD1 matches at 8 bases. This CDR3 contains 15 residues. CDR1 and CDR2 (germline): MDHEN, SYDVKM. With V trimmed by 6 bases and J by 3 bases, 9 bases remained unmatched. CDR3 residues: CASSPESTGDYGYTF. As DNA, the CDR3 is TGTGCCAGCAGCCCAGAATCGACAGGGGACTATGGCTACACCTTC.

This chain uses TRBV5-4 with TRBJ1-2, with TRBD1 matching over 9 bases. V shed 2 bases, J shed 8 bases, and the junction held 7 bases outside the gene matches. The CDR3 is 14 residues long. Germline CDR1 is SGHNT and CDR2 is YYREEE (reference sequence). The DNA of the CDR3 is TGTGCCAGCAGCTTCGATAACAGGGGGCTAGGCTACACCTTC. Translated, it gives CASSFDNRGLGYTF.

The J gene is TRBJ2-1, the V gene TRBV11-1; D remains ambiguous. Trimming took off 5 bases at V and 4 bases at J, with 18 bases between the two ends. In germline, CDR1 is SGHAT, CDR2 FQDESV (reference sequence). The CDR3 extends over 16 amino acids. This CDR3 reads CASSPRPPAEYNEQFF. The DNA for the CDR3 is TGTGCCAGCAGCCCCCGACCCCCAGCCGAATACAATGAGCAGTTCTTC. The entire variable domain, with the rest obtained from reference TRBV11-1 and TRBJ2-1, is as follows: EAEVAQSPRYKITEKSQAVAFWCDPISGHATLYWYRQILGQGPELLVQFQDESVVDDSQLPKDRFSAERLKGVDSTLKIQPAELGDSAMYLCASSPRPPAEYNEQFFGPGTRLTVL.

This clone appeared once. The J gene is TRBJ2-2, the V gene TRBV9, with D unclear. The CDR3 totals 13 residues. V was trimmed by 3 bases and J by 3 bases, leaving 6 bases between them. CDR1 is SGDLS, CDR2 YYNGEE, per germline. For the CDR3, the DNA is TGTGCCAGCAGCGCTGGGGACACCGGGGAGCTGTTTTTT. This codes for CASSAGDTGELFF.

J is TRBJ2-2 and V is TRBV11-3, with D hard to call. The CDR3 length is 14 residues. V was clipped by 4 bases and J by 4 bases, with 10 bases between them. From germline, CDR1 is SGHNT and CDR2 YENEEA. The CDR3 protein is CASSYDSGTGELFF. The DNA of the CDR3 is TGTGCCAGCAGCTACGATAGTGGCACCGGGGAGCTGTTTTTT.

The chain recombines TRBV30 with TRBJ2-7; D might be TRBD1 or TRBD2, each matching 7 bases. Trimming left V 7 bases short and J 3 bases short, with 19 bases between. This CDR3 comprises 14 residues. Per germline, CDR1 GTSNPN and CDR2 SVGIG (reference sequence). The CDR3 loop reads CAYKRDSIIYEQYF. In nucleotides, the CDR3 is TGTGCCTATAAGCGGGACAGTATTATCTACGAGCAGTACTTC. Full variable domain (rest looked up from reference TRBV30 and TRBJ2-7): SQTIHQWPATLVQPVGSPLSLECTVEGTSNPNLYWYRQAAGRGLQLLFYSVGIGQISSEVPQNLSASRPQDRQFILSSKKLLLSDSGFYLCAYKRDSIIYEQYFGPGTRLTVT.

On this clone: Other DNA sequences of this sample code for an identical CDR3. The V and J genes are TRBV19 and TRBJ2-7; the D gene is possibly TRBD2 (6 bases). Germline values: CDR1 LNHDA, CDR2 SQIVND (reference sequence). Trimming took 5 bases from V and 4 from J, leaving 12 bases between them. The CDR3 totals 13 residues. The CDR3: CASSSAGPYEQYF. For the CDR3, the DNA is TGTGCCAGTAGTTCCGCGGGACCTTACGAGCAGTACTTC.

For the CDR3, the DNA is TGTGCCAGCTCACCGCGGAGGGCTAATGAAAAACTGTTTTTT. Protein sequence: CASSPRRANEKLFF. The genes are TRBV18 and TRBJ1-4; D is undetermined. This CDR3 is built from 14 residues. The V end lost 3 bases, the J end lost 3 bases, and 8 bases lay between the germline ends. Germline V CDR1 and CDR2: KGHSH, LQKENI.

This rearrangement joins TRBV19 to TRBJ1-3; 11 bases map to TRBD1. After removal of 6 bases from V and 2 bases from J, the junction contained 3 bases not matched to a gene. The CDR3 contains 15 residues. Per the germline V gene, CDR1 is LNHDA and CDR2 is SQIVND (reference sequence). This CDR3 is CASSGTGGTGNTIYF. In DNA form, the CDR3 reads TGTGCCAGTAGCGGGACAGGGGGAACTGGAAACACCATATATTTT. Full variable domain (outside the CDR3, taken from reference TRBV19 and TRBJ1-3): DGGITQSPKYLFRKEGQNVTLSCEQNLNHDAMYWYRQDPGQGLRLIYYSQIVNDFQKGDIAEGYSVSREKKESFPLTVTSAQKNPTAFYLCASSGTGGTGNTIYFGEGSWLTVV.

The chain carries TRBV5-8 and TRBJ2-5; D not certain. This CDR3 is 16 amino acids long. The V end was cut by 2 bases, the J end by 3 bases, with 17 bases between. The V gene's germline CDR1 is SGHTS and CDR2 YDEGEE. The CDR3 region has the DNA TGTGCCAGCAGCTTCCGTCTAATAACCGAAGAAGAGACCCAGTACTTC. Translating it yields CASSFRLITEEETQYF.

The J gene is TRBJ2-5, the V gene TRBV6-4, with D possibly TRBD1 on 5 matching bases. The ends were cut back, 2 bases at V and 10 bases at J, with 23 bases in the middle. CDR1 MRHNA and CDR2 SNTAGT come from the germline V gene. The length of the CDR3 is 16 residues. The CDR3, as DNA: TGTGCCAGCAGTGACGCCCAGGGCCCTCCCAAGAGAGTCCAGTACTTC. It specifies CASSDAQGPPKRVQYF.

The chain couples TRBV10-1 to TRBJ2-3; 8 nucleotides agree with TRBD1. The J segment lost 3 bases and the V segment lost 4 bases, leaving 6 bases of the junction unmatched. This CDR3 spans 15 amino acids. CDR1 is WNHNN and CDR2 is SYGVQD in the germline V gene (reference sequence). The CDR3 spells CASSGTGKGTDTQYF. Written as DNA, the CDR3 is TGCGCCAGCAGTGGGACAGGGAAGGGAACAGATACGCAGTATTTT.

This clone was observed a few times. Distinct nucleotide sequences in the sample also encode this CDR3. The CDR3 DNA follows: TGTGCCAGCAGCGTACAGGGAAATGAGCAGTACTTC. Translating gives CASSVQGNEQYF. This sequence joins TRBV2 and TRBJ2-7, with D tentatively TRBD1 (6 bases). The V end was cut by 6 bases, the J end by 7 bases, with 13 bases between. The germline V gene has CDR1 SNHLY and CDR2 FYNNEI. The CDR3 length is 12 residues.

The chain has TRBV6-5 and TRBJ2-1; a possible D gene is TRBD2 (6 bases). The CDR3 sequence is 14 residues long. V lost 6 bases, J lost 9 bases, and 18 bases lay in between. Germline-derived CDR1 and CDR2 are MNHEY and SVGAGI. In nucleotides, the CDR3 is TGTGCCAGCAGCCGGGGACTGAAATTTTCTGAGCAGTTCTTC. Its protein product is CASSRGLKFSEQFF.

V is TRBV14 and J is TRBJ2-1, with D possibly matching TRBD1 (5 bases). Trimming cost V 5 bases and J 7 bases, with 12 bases left between them. This CDR3 comprises 13 residues. Germline CDR1 reads SGHDN; CDR2 reads FVKESK. The CDR3 loop reads CASSYLRGNEQFF. The DNA for the CDR3 is TGTGCCAGCAGCTATCTTAGGGGAAATGAGCAGTTCTTC.

The chain combines TRBV20-1 with TRBJ1-6, with D unclear. CDR3 size: 10 residues. Trimming pared 6 bases from V and 7 bases from J, leaving 4 bases between. The germline CDR1 and CDR2 sequences are DFQATT and SNEGSKA (reference sequence). This CDR3 reads CSAGNSPLHF. The DNA of the CDR3 is TGCAGTGCGGGAAATTCACCCCTCCACTTT.

To note about this clone: This specimen includes other DNA sequences encoding the same CDR3. The V and J genes are TRBV7-2 and TRBJ2-3; D is unclear. This CDR3 is 11 amino acids long. CDR1 is SGHTA and CDR2 is FQGNSA in the germline V gene. The germline V and J ends were trimmed by 5 bases and 2 bases, with 2 bases remaining between them. The CDR3 nucleotides are TGTGCCAGCAGCATCACAGATACGCAGTATTTT. Translated, it gives CASSITDTQYF.

As concerns this clone: Sequence at one end of the junction differs from germline and may be a read error. V usage is TRBV7-7 and J usage is TRBJ1-3, with D unresolved. This CDR3 is 15 amino acids long. Per the germline V gene, CDR1 is SSHAT and CDR2 is FNYEAQ (reference sequence). The CDR3 here is CASSPAPNSGNTIYF. DNA of the CDR3: TGTGCTAGCAGCCCGGCCCCAAACTCTGGAAACACCATATATTTT.

CDR3 DNA: TGTGCCACCAGCAGAGTCCGACAGGGCAATCAGCCCCAGCATTTT. Its protein product is CATSRVRQGNQPQHF. V and J are TRBV15 and TRBJ1-5, with a weak D call TRBD1 (6 bases). The CDR3 covers 15 residues. Trimming stripped 1 base from V and 2 bases from J, with 9 bases between. Germline V CDR1 and CDR2: LNHNV, YYDKDF (reference sequence).

The chain uses TRBV29-1 and TRBJ2-7, with 7 bases that match TRBD2. Germline V lookup: CDR1 SQVTM, CDR2 ANQGSEA. The CDR3 has 15 amino acids. The trim removed 1 base at V and 3 bases at J, leaving 9 bases unmatched. CDR3 nucleotides: TGCAGCGTTGAAGCTCCAGCGGGGTCCTACTACGAGCAGTACTTC. The encoded protein is CSVEAPAGSYYEQYF.

The V call is TRBV6-5, the J call TRBJ2-3, with D perhaps given as TRBD1 or TRBD2 (5 bases each). The CDR3 has 15 residues. CDR1 and CDR2 (germline): MNHEY, SVGAGI. The ends were cut back, 2 bases at V and 4 bases at J, with 13 bases in the middle. This CDR3 is CASSYKAGAADTQYF. CDR3 coding DNA: TGTGCCAGCAGTTACAAGGCCGGGGCCGCAGATACGCAGTATTTT.

This chain connects TRBV7-9 to TRBJ1-1; tentative D call: TRBD1 (5 bases). Germline V gives CDR1 SEHNR, CDR2 FQNEAQ (reference sequence). The V gene lost 3 bases and the J gene lost 5 bases, with 13 bases spanning the gap. This CDR3 comprises 14 residues. The CDR3 sequence is CASSFQGSLTEAFF. The CDR3 DNA reads as TGTGCCAGCAGCTTCCAGGGTAGTTTAACTGAAGCTTTCTTT.

Details on this clone: Other DNA sequences in the same sample also yield this CDR3. The chain links TRBV6-1 to TRBJ2-3, with 7 bases aligning to TRBD1. The CDR3 spans 14 residues. Per germline, CDR1 MNHNS and CDR2 SASEGT. The ends lost 5 bases at V and 1 base at J; junction bases unmatched: 3. DNA for the CDR3: TGTGCCAGCAGTCCAGGGGGAGGCACAGATACGCAGTATTTT. Residues: CASSPGGGTDTQYF.